This T cell receptor beta chain was captured by sequencing in a study of CD8 T cells in Susac syndrome. With 2 bases removed from V and 1 base from J, the gap between germline ends came to 6 bases. The germline V gene has CDR1 SGDLS and CDR2 YYNGEE. The CDR3 is made up of 13 amino acids. Reverse transcription of about 0.5 to 1 ug RNA was carried out with random hexamers. MiXCR was run by TCRdb on the immunoSEQ multiplex PCR reads, yielding one entry per CDR3 protein. The repertoire holds about 160,000 distinct CDR3 sequences, roughly 94% seen once, with 0.075% to 0.095% in the top ten. What was sequenced was CD4+ T cells from PBMCs. The chain has TRBV9 and TRBJ1-1; no clear D gene. This receptor was obtained from a human donor with multiple sclerosis. The CDR3 protein is CASSVGENTEAFF. The DNA for the CDR3 is TGTGCCAGCAGCGTTGGTGAGAACACTGAAGCTTTCTTT.